The clone carrying this T cell receptor beta chain came up once. Germline loops: CDR1 SGHTA, CDR2 FQGNSA. J lost 2 bases, V lost 3 bases, and 5 bases had no gene match. The CDR3 has 15 residues. Sequencing was performed with immunoSEQ multiplex PCR; in TCRdb, only in-frame clones are kept and a portion is missing. The sample shows about 68,000 clones, about 90% of them seen only once. The sample belongs to a study of T cell changes during pregnancy in multiple sclerosis. The rearrangement links TRBV7-2 to TRBJ2-7; the match to TRBD2 covers 9 bases. This receptor was obtained from a female donor with multiple sclerosis, enrolled in a pregnancy study. This material consisted of peripheral blood, taken in the second trimester of pregnancy. The CDR3 sequence: CASSFSGGSTYEQYF. The CDR3 DNA sequence: TGTGCCAGCAGCTTTAGCGGGGGCTCAACCTACGAGCAGTACTTC.